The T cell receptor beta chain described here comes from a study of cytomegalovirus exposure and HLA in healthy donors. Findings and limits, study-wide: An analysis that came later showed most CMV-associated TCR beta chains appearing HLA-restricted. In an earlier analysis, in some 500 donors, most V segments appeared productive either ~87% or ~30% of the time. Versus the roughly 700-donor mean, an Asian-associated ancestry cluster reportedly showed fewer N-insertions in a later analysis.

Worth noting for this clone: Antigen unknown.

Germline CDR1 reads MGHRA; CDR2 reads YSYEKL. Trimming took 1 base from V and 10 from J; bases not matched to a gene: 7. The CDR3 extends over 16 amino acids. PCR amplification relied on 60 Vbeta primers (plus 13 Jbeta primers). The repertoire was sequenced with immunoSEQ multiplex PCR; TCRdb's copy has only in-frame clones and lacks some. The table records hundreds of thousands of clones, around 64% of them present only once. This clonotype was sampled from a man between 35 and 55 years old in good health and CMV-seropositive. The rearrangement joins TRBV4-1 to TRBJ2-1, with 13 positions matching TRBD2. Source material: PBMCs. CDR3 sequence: CASSQVPLAGGREQFF. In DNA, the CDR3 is TGCGCCAGCAGCCAAGTCCCACTAGCGGGGGGGCGGGAGCAGTTCTTC.